This T cell receptor beta chain was sequenced in a study of beta chain features in type 1 diabetes. About this clone itself: Antigen specificity is unknown.

Trimming took 3 bases from V and 5 from J, leaving 13 bases between them. Germline lookup yields CDR1 MGHDK and CDR2 SYGVNS. The CDR3 has 14 amino acids. Study-level points and caveats: The VDJ junctions of type 1 diabetes patients carried fewer insertions and more deletions. Researchers report that Type 1 diabetes patients had moderately but significantly shorter TCRB CDR3s across all four CD4+ subsets. PCR might preferentially amplify shorter templates, equally in patients and controls.

Reverse transcribing all isolated RNA meant expressed TCRB transcripts were sequenced. Libraries were prepared by immunoSEQ multiplex PCR; TCRdb keeps only in-frame clonotypes and omits some of them. In the table there are 500,000 to 650,000 clones, roughly an eighth of which are singletons. Sequences were obtained from naive CD4+ T cells from blood. The chain carries TRBV25-1 and TRBJ2-5; tentatively, D is TRBD2 (6 bases). This TCR derives from a young man with type 1 diabetes. CDR3 nucleotide sequence: TGTGCCAGCAGTGACATTCGGGGAGGCGAGACCCAGTACTTC. This gives the protein CASSDIRGGETQYF.